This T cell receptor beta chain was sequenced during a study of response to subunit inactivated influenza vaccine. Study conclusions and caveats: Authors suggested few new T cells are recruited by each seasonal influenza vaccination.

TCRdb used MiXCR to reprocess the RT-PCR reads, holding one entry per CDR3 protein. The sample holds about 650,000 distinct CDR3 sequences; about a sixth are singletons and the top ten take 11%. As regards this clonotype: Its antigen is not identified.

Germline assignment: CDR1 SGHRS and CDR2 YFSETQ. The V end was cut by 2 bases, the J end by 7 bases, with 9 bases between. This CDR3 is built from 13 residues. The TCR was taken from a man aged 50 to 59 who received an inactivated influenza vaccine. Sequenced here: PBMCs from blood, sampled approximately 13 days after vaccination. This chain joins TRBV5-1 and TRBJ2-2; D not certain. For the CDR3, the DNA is TGCGCCAGCAGCTTAAACAGTGACGGGGAGCTGTTTTTT. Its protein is CASSLNSDGELFF.